Each of the 14 T cell receptor beta chains below was sequenced from the same sample in a study of CD8 T cells in ankylosing spondylitis (dated by TCRdb to about 2017). The library came from 5' RACE. TCRdb lists the instrument as Illumina HiSeq 2500. TCRdb redid the processing of the public reads, applying fastp at Q25 and MiXCR, and retained in-frame beta chains. Each CDR3 protein appears once, grouped with its most common genes and DNA. The sample table shows around 150,000 distinct CDR3 sequences, and around a tenth are seen once. Almost 30% of the sample belongs to the ten largest clones. The sequenced material came from blood, either unsorted or a sorted T cell fraction (not recorded which). Receptors were obtained from a male donor with ankylosing spondylitis or in good health (not recorded which).

Notes on this clonotype: An end of the junction does not agree with germline; a read error may underlie this. This sequence joins TRBV12-3 or TRBV12-4 and TRBJ2-5; unclear D gene. This CDR3 has 11 residues. The DNA of the CDR3 is TGTGCCAACAGTCTCCAAGAGACCCAGTACTTC. It encodes CANSLQETQYF.

The chain is built from TRBV7-2 and TRBJ2-1; TRBD2 agrees at 7 bases. V shed 5 bases and J 5 bases; nucleotides not matched to a gene: 3. The CDR3 totals 13 residues. The germline gives CDR1 SGHTA, CDR2 FQGNSA. The CDR3 DNA reads as TGTGCCAGCAGCCGGGGGGTCCACAATGAGCAGTTCTTC. Translating it yields CASSRGVHNEQFF.

This clonotype was observed many times. V is TRBV5-1 and J is TRBJ2-1, with TRBD2 identical over 10 bases. There are 16 residues in the CDR3. V dropped 4 bases and J dropped 6; count of bases not matched to a gene: 10. The germline V gene has CDR1 SGHRS and CDR2 YFSETQ. CDR3 sequence reads: CASSATSGTPLNEQFF. The DNA for the CDR3 is TGCGCCAGCAGCGCCACTAGCGGGACTCCCCTCAATGAGCAGTTCTTC.

This clonotype was counted a single time. J is TRBJ1-2 and V is TRBV18; D uncertain. V dropped 6 bases and J dropped 5 bases, with 16 bases sitting between them. CDR1 is KGHSH, CDR2 LQKENI, per germline. The CDR3 runs to 14 residues. CDR3 sequence reads: CASSPDATIYGYTF. DNA for the CDR3: TGTGCCAGCTCCCCGGACGCGACTATTTATGGCTACACCTTC.

The V and J genes are TRBV10-1 and TRBJ2-3; D is perhaps TRBD2 (5 bases). CDR1 WNHNN and CDR2 SYGVQD come from the germline V gene (reference sequence). The V gene lost 5 bases and the J gene lost 11 bases, with 11 bases spanning the gap. This CDR3 comprises 11 residues. The CDR3 coding sequence is TGCGCCAGCAGTTTAAGCGGCCTGCAGTATTTT. Amino acid sequence: CASSLSGLQYF.

This clonotype was counted between two and nine times. V is TRBV27 and J is TRBJ2-2, with a possible D match to TRBD1 (7 bases). Looked up from germline, CDR1 is MNHEY and CDR2 is SMNVEV (reference sequence). V lost 7 bases and J lost 0, with 12 bases in between. CDR3 length equals 15 residues. For the CDR3, the DNA is TGTGCCAGCAAGGGCGGGACAGCGAACACCGGGGAGCTGTTTTTT. Encoded protein: CASKGGTANTGELFF.

This clonotype was recorded at least ten times. V is TRBV10-3 and J is TRBJ2-1, with no clear D. Trimming removed 4 bases from V and 3 bases from J, with 7 bases in between. The CDR3 is made up of 13 amino acids. CDR1 is ENHRY, CDR2 SYGVKD, per germline. The CDR3 here is CAISARGYNEQFF. As DNA, the CDR3 is TGTGCCATCAGTGCTCGTGGCTACAATGAGCAGTTCTTC.

Of note for this clonotype: Being one base from a much bigger clone, this may be a read error. The rearrangement joins TRBV29-1 to TRBJ2-1; D perhaps matches TRBD1 (5 bases). The CDR3 totals 10 residues. The V gene's germline CDR1 is SQVTM and CDR2 ANQGSEA. CDR3 DNA: TGCACTCTAGTAGGGGCCAAGCAGTTCTTC. It translates to CTLVGAKQFF.

This clonotype was observed many times. The gene calls are TRBV27 and TRBJ1-5, with TRBD1 matching 9 bases. The J segment lost 2 bases and the V segment lost 5 bases, leaving 4 bases of the junction unmatched. Germline CDR1 MNHEY, CDR2 SMNVEV (reference sequence). The CDR3 has 15 residues. The CDR3 DNA reads as TGTGCCAGCAGTCCCCGGACAGGGGGCAATCAGCCCCAGCATTTT. Encoded protein: CASSPRTGGNQPQHF.

At least ten counts were recorded for this clonotype. The chain carries TRBV11-2 and TRBJ2-3; TRBD1 matches at 9 bases. Germline V CDR1 and CDR2: SGHAT, FQNNGV. CDR3 size: 16 residues. The trim removed 5 bases at V and 1 base at J, leaving 7 bases unmatched. As DNA, the CDR3 is TGTGCCAGCAGCATTAACAGGGGGCGCGGCACAGATACGCAGTATTTT. It yields the protein CASSINRGRGTDTQYF.

This clonotype has ten or more counts. The chain is built from TRBV29-1 and TRBJ2-7, with a weak D call TRBD1 (6 bases). CDR1 and CDR2 from the germline V gene are SQVTM and ANQGSEA. The CDR3 loop spans 12 amino acids. V was trimmed by 4 bases and J by 4 bases, leaving 11 bases between them. The CDR3: CSVGGQSYEQYF. The CDR3 DNA reads as TGCAGCGTTGGTGGACAGTCTTACGAGCAGTACTTC.

This clonotype was picked up many times. The chain has TRBV29-1 and TRBJ2-1, with D maybe TRBD1 (6 bases). Germline CDR1 and CDR2: SQVTM and ANQGSEA. V lost 3 bases to trimming and J lost 0 bases, with 9 bases between them. This CDR3 region has 14 residues. CDR3 protein: CSVDNRDSYNEQFF. The CDR3 DNA reads TGCAGCGTTGACAACAGGGACTCCTACAATGAGCAGTTCTTC.

A few counts support this clonotype. The chain recombines TRBV7-9 with TRBJ2-7; no firm D call. This CDR3 contains 12 residues. Between the trimmed V and J ends, which lost 4 bases and 3 bases, there was a span of 7 bases. CDR1 is SEHNR, CDR2 FQNEAQ, per germline (reference sequence). CDR3 nucleotides: TGTGCCAGCAGCTCTACTTTCTACGAGCAGTACTTC. Translation gives CASSSTFYEQYF.

This clonotype showed up many times. CDR3 coding DNA: TGTGCCAGCAGCACGGACAGGGGGCTTGCGATCGGGCAGCCCCAGCATTTT. Translation gives CASSTDRGLAIGQPQHF. V gene TRBV12-3 or TRBV12-4 combines with J gene TRBJ1-5; 11 bases line up with TRBD1. J gave up 7 bases and V 6 bases, and 14 bases lay outside the gene matches. This CDR3 is built from 17 residues.